The 13 T cell receptor beta chains in this list originate from one sample, sequenced in a study of patients and donors after allogeneic stem cell transplantation (TCRdb year 2020). The library relied on RT-PCR. The instrument was a NextSeq 550. TCRdb trimmed the raw reads at Q25, called clones with MiXCR and kept productive beta chains. Each CDR3 protein appears once, grouped with its most common genes and DNA. This sample gives some 230,000 distinct CDR3 sequences in total; roughly 14% of them show up just once. The ten largest clones represent more than 9% of the sample. The sample comprised blood, either unsorted or a sorted T cell fraction (not recorded which). These receptors all come from a human donor who was either an allogeneic HSCT recipient or a stem cell or donor lymphocyte infusion donor (not recorded which). It is not recorded whose cells these are; they may come from a transplant donor.

This clonotype has only a few counts. This chain connects TRBV5-1 to TRBJ1-5; D uncertain. Germline assignment: CDR1 SGHRS and CDR2 YFSETQ. Between the trimmed V and J ends, which lost 0 bases and 5 bases, there was a span of 9 bases. The CDR3 runs to 14 residues. The CDR3: CASSLDGSHQPQHF. The CDR3 region has the DNA TGCGCCAGCAGCTTGGACGGCAGCCATCAGCCCCAGCATTTT.

This clonotype has ten or more counts. The rearrangement links TRBV4-2 to TRBJ1-2, with a possible D match to TRBD1 (5 bases). The V gene's germline CDR1 is LGHNA and CDR2 YNFKEQ. The CDR3 is 17 residues long. V was trimmed by 0 bases and J by 2 bases, leaving 16 bases between them. The CDR3 loop reads CASSQDLGRGLNYGYTF. CDR3 coding DNA: TGTGCCAGCAGCCAAGATCTCGGCCGGGGGTTAAACTATGGCTACACCTTC.

This chain connects TRBV20-1 to TRBJ2-7; D not certain. The CDR3 loop spans 12 amino acids. The germline V gene has CDR1 DFQATT and CDR2 SNEGSKA (reference sequence). V lost 2 bases and J lost 2, with 7 bases in between. The CDR3: CSARQKPYEQYF. The CDR3 DNA reads TGCAGTGCTAGACAGAAACCCTACGAGCAGTACTTC.

This chain links TRBV3-1 with TRBJ1-1; 7 nucleotides align to TRBD1. Germline CDR1 and CDR2: LGHDT and YNNKEL (reference sequence). V trimming: 1 base; J trimming: 6 bases; junction bases outside the gene matches: 8. The CDR3 consists of 15 residues. CDR3 bases: TGTGCCAGCAGCCAAGGGGGGAACAGGGGACCTGAAGCTTTCTTT. Encoded protein: CASSQGGNRGPEAFF.

This rearrangement joins TRBV4-2 to TRBJ1-2, with TRBD1 matching 8 bases. Germline CDR1 and CDR2: LGHNA and YNFKEQ. The V gene end was trimmed by 4 bases and the J gene end by 5 bases; junction bases not matched to a gene: 21. The CDR3 covers 19 residues. The CDR3 reads CASSRKWGAGGVKGYGYTF. CDR3 bases: TGTGCCAGCAGCCGAAAGTGGGGGGCAGGGGGCGTGAAGGGTTATGGCTACACCTTC.

The rearrangement links TRBV9 to TRBJ2-1; 9 nucleotides line up with TRBD2. This CDR3 has 17 amino acids. The V segment lost 3 bases and the J segment 7 bases; nucleotides outside the gene matches: 14. Germline V gene lookup returns CDR1 SGDLS and CDR2 YYNGEE. The DNA for the CDR3 is TGTGCCAGCAGCGACCCTCCCGGGACTAGCAGTTTGAATGAGCAGTTCTTC. It yields the protein CASSDPPGTSSLNEQFF.

The chain uses TRBV5-6 and TRBJ2-1; perhaps TRBD1 as D (5 bases). The CDR3 has 16 amino acids. V was trimmed by 0 bases and J by 0 bases, leaving 10 bases between them. Looked up from germline, CDR1 is SGHDT and CDR2 is YYEEEE. As DNA, the CDR3 is TGTGCCAGCAGCTTGGGACAGTCGAGCTCCTACAATGAGCAGTTCTTC. This codes for CASSLGQSSSYNEQFF.

The chain recombines TRBV19 with TRBJ2-2; no firm D call. V lost 11 bases to trimming and J lost 3 bases, with 16 bases between them. CDR3 size: 14 residues. CDR1 is LNHDA and CDR2 is SQIVND in the germline V gene (reference sequence). The CDR3 is CASIARVYTGELFF. In nucleotides, the CDR3 is TGTGCCTCCATAGCCCGGGTTTACACCGGGGAGCTGTTTTTT.

The chain employs TRBV6-1 and TRBJ2-3, with D hard to call. The CDR3 has 15 amino acids. Germline loops: CDR1 MNHNS, CDR2 SASEGT. V lost 2 bases to trimming and J lost 0 bases, with 9 bases between them. The CDR3 protein is CASSEMITSTDTQYF. CDR3 DNA: TGTGCCAGCAGTGAAATGATAACTAGCACAGATACGCAGTATTTT.

This clonotype was detected only a few times. The chain employs TRBV18 and TRBJ2-2, with D hard to call. V dropped 2 bases and J dropped 6 bases, with 4 bases sitting between them. From germline, CDR1 is KGHSH and CDR2 LQKENI. This CDR3 has 12 residues. The CDR3 protein is CASSPGSGELFF. CDR3 bases: TGTGCCAGCTCACCAGGTTCCGGGGAGCTGTTTTTT. Combining the CDR3 with reference TRBV18 and TRBJ2-2 gives the whole variable domain NAGVMQNPRHLVRRRGQEARLRCSPMKGHSHVYWYRQLPEEGLKFMVYLQKENIIDESGMPKERFSAEFPKEGPSILRIQQVVRGDSAAYFCASSPGSGELFFGEGSRLTVL.

This clonotype was seen a few times. The V gene is TRBV4-2, the J gene TRBJ1-2, with a possible D match to TRBD1 (6 bases). CDR3 length equals 15 residues. The germline V gene encodes CDR1 LGHNA and CDR2 YNFKEQ. With 0 bases removed from V and 4 bases from J, the gap between germline ends came to 12 bases. CDR3 amino acids: CASSQDPQGGYGYTF. The CDR3 nucleotides are TGTGCCAGCAGCCAAGATCCACAGGGCGGCTATGGCTACACCTTC.

This clonotype was detected a few times. The genes are TRBV6-5 and TRBJ2-6; a weak D match, TRBD1 (5 bases). The germline V gene has CDR1 MNHEY and CDR2 SVGAGI. This CDR3 is 16 amino acids long. Trimming shortened V by 2 bases and J by 1 base, and 9 bases separated the two germline ends. The CDR3 sequence: CASSYGQGSGANVLTF. DNA of the CDR3: TGTGCCAGCAGTTACGGGCAGGGTTCTGGGGCCAACGTCCTGACTTTC.

This clonotype came up a few times. The chain carries TRBV5-1 and TRBJ2-7, with 10 bases matching TRBD1. Germline lookup yields CDR1 SGHRS and CDR2 YFSETQ. V lost 3 bases to trimming and J lost 7 bases; unmatched junction nucleotides: 7. This CDR3 has 14 amino acids. CDR3 sequence (DNA): TGCGCCAGCAGCTGGACAGGGGGTACTGGAGAGCAGTACTTC. Translating gives CASSWTGGTGEQYF.